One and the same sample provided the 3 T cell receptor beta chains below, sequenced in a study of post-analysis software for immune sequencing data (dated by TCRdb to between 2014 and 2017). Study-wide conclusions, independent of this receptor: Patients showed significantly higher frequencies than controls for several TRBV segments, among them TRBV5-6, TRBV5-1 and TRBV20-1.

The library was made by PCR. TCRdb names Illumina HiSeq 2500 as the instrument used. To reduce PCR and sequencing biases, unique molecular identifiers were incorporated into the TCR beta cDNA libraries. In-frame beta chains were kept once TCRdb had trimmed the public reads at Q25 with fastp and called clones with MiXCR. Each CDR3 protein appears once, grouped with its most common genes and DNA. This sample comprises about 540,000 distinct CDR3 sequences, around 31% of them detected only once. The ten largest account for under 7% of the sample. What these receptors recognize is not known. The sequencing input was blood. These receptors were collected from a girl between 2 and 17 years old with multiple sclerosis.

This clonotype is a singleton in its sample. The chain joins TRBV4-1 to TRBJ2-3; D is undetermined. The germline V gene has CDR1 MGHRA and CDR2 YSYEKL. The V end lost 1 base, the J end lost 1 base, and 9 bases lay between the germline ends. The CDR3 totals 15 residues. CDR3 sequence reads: CASSQAPEGTDTQYF. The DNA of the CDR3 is TGCGCCAGCAGCCAAGCCCCAGAGGGCACAGATACGCAGTATTTT.

CDR3 sequence (DNA): TGTGCCAGCAGCTTGGCTCCCGGGACTAGCGGGGGTAGTGAGCAGTTCTTC. As protein: CASSLAPGTSGGSEQFF. The chain recombines TRBV7-3 with TRBJ2-1, with TRBD2 matching 14 bases. The CDR3 is 17 residues long. Looked up from germline, CDR1 is SGHTA and CDR2 is FQGTGA. The ends lost 3 bases at V and 9 bases at J; junction bases unmatched: 10.

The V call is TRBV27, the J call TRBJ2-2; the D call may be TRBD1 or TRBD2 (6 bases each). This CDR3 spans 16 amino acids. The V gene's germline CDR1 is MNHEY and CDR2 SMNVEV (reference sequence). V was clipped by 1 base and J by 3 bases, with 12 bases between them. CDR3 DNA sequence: TGTGCCAGCAGTTTATTTAGGGGGGTGGACACCGGGGAGCTGTTTTTT. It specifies CASSLFRGVDTGELFF.